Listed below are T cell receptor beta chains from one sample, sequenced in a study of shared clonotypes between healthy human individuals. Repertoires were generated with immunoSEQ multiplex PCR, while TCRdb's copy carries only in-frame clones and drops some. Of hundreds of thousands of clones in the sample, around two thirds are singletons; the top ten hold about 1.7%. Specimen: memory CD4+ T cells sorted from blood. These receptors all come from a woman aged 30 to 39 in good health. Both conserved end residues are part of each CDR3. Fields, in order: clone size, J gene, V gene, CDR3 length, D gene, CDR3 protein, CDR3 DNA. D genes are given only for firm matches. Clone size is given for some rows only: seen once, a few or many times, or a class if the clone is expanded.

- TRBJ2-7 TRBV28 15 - CASSSPTTRSYEQYF TGTGCCAGCAGTTCCCCGACTACCCGCTCCTACGAGCAGTACTTC
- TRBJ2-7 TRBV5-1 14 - CASSLGGGSNEQYF TGCGCCAGCAGCTTAGGAGGGGGCTCTAACGAGCAGTACTTC
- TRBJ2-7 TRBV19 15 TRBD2 CASSIYSGSSYEQYF TGTGCCAGTAGTATATATAGCGGGAGCTCCTACGAGCAGTACTTC
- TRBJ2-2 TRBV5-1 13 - CASSQQGLGELFF TGCGCCAGCAGCCAGCAGGGACTCGGGGAGCTGTTTTTT
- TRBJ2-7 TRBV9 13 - CASSVGDYYEQYF TGTGCCAGCAGCGTAGGTGATTACTACGAGCAGTACTTC
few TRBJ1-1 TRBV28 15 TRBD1 CASSLGDRGATEAFF TGTGCCAGCAGTTTGGGGGACAGGGGGGCCACTGAAGCTTTCTTT
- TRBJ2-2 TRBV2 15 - CASTREGVNTGELFF TGTGCCAGCACGCGGGAAGGGGTGAACACCGGGGAGCTGTTTTTT
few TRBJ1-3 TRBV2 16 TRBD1 CAQRDWTGDSGNTIYF TGTGCCCAGCGGGATTGGACAGGCGACTCTGGAAACACCATATATTTT
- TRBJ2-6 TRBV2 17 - CASKKEGGVTGANVLTF TGTGCCAGCAAAAAGGAAGGCGGGGTGACTGGGGCCAACGTCCTGACTTTC
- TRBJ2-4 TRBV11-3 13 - CASSFRASDIQYF TGTGCCAGCAGCTTCCGGGCCTCAGACATTCAGTACTTC
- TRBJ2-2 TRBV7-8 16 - CASSLGPERLAGELFF TGTGCCAGCAGCTTAGGACCAGAGAGGTTGGCCGGGGAGCTGTTTTTT
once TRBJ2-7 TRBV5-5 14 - CASSLGEVSGRPYF TGTGCCAGCAGCTTGGGGGAGGTTTCAGGCCGGCCGTACTTC
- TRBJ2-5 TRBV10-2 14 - CASSEARHRETQYF TGCGCCAGCAGTGAGGCCCGCCATAGGGAGACCCAGTACTTC
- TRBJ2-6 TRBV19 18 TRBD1 CATSPWTGLSTGANVLTF TGTGCCACCTCGCCCTGGACAGGGCTTTCTACTGGGGCCAACGTCCTGACTTTC
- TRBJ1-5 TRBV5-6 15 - CASSAPGTEDQPQHF TGTGCCAGCAGCGCACCGGGGACCGAGGATCAGCCCCAGCATTTT
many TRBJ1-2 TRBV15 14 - CATSRDLKIYGYTF TGTGCCACCAGCAGAGATCTAAAGATTTATGGCTACACCTTC
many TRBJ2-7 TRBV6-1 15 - CASRDKRQNPYEQYF TGTGCCAGCAGAGACAAGAGACAGAACCCCTACGAGCAGTACTTC
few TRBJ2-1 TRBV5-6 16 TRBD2 CASSVAGVTSYNEQFF TGTGCCAGCAGCGTAGCGGGAGTTACCTCCTACAATGAGCAGTTCTTC
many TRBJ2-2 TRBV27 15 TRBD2 CASRFSGTHTGELFF TGTGCCAGCAGATTTAGCGGGACCCACACCGGGGAGCTGTTTTTT
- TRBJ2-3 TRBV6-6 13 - CASTSPPADTQYF TGTGCCAGCACCTCCCCTCCGGCAGATACGCAGTATTTT
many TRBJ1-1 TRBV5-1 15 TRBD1 CASTVPGQGNTEAFF TGCGCCAGCACCGTCCCGGGACAGGGGAACACTGAAGCTTTCTTT
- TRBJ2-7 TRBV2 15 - CASSRLGSNSYEQYF TGTGCCAGCAGCCGACTAGGGTCTAACTCCTACGAGCAGTACTTC
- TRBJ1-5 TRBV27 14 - CASSARAWGQPQHF TGTGCCAGCAGTGCCCGAGCTTGGGGACAGCCCCAGCATTTT
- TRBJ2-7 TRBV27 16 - CASSLYRPGSDYEQYF TGTGCCAGCAGTTTGTACCGTCCCGGGAGCGACTACGAGCAGTACTTC
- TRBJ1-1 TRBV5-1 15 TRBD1 CASTPSGTANTEAFF TGCGCCAGCACTCCTTCCGGGACAGCTAACACTGAAGCTTTCTTT
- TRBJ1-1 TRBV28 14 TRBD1 CASSLGTGRGEAFF TGTGCCAGCAGTTTGGGGACAGGCCGAGGGGAAGCTTTCTTT
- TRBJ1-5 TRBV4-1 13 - CASSYKLDQPQHF TGCGCCAGCAGCTATAAGCTAGATCAGCCCCAGCATTTT
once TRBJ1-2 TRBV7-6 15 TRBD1 CASSLGTGGDYGYTF TGTGCCAGCAGCTTAGGTACAGGGGGCGACTATGGCTACACCTTC
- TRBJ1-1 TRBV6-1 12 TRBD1 CASREPTGDSFF TGTGCCAGCAGAGAGCCGACAGGGGATTCTTTCTTT
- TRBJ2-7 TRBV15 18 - CATSRDSRRTGRPYEQYF TGTGCCACCAGCAGAGATAGTAGGAGAACAGGAAGGCCCTACGAGCAGTACTTC
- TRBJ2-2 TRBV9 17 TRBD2 CASSVGVGLASTGELFF TGTGCCAGCAGCGTAGGAGTAGGACTAGCCTCCACCGGGGAGCTGTTTTTT
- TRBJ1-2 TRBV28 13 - CASTLGVNYGYTF TGTGCCAGCACCCTCGGAGTTAACTATGGCTACACCTTC
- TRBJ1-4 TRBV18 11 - CASSPAEKLFF TGTGCCAGCTCACCTGCCGAAAAACTGTTTTTT
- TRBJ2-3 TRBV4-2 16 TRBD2 CASSRILAGVTDTQYF TGTGCCAGCAGCCGTATACTAGCGGGGGTCACAGATACGCAGTATTTT
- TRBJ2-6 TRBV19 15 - CASSALGSGANVLTF TGTGCCAGTAGTGCCCTGGGTTCTGGGGCCAACGTCCTGACTTTC
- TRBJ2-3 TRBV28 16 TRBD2 CASSLHLSGIGDTQYF TGTGCCAGCAGTCTCCATCTTAGCGGGATCGGAGATACGCAGTATTTT
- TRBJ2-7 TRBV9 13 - CASSVEQPYEQYF TGTGCCAGCAGCGTAGAACAGCCTTACGAGCAGTACTTC
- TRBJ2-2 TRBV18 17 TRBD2 CASSPPSSGSHTGELFF TGTGCCAGCTCACCACCGTCTAGCGGGAGTCACACCGGGGAGCTGTTTTTT
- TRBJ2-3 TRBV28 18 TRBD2 CASRPWGLAGGPGDTQYF TGTGCCAGCAGACCTTGGGGTCTAGCGGGAGGGCCAGGAGATACGCAGTATTTT
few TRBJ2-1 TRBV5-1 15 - CASSLSSGSYNEQFF TGCGCCAGCAGCTTGTCGTCCGGGTCCTACAATGAGCAGTTCTTC
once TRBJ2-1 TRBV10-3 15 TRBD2 CAIKNLAGEKVRQFF TGTGCCATCAAGAACCTAGCGGGAGAAAAGGTTCGGCAGTTCTTC